This T cell receptor beta chain derives from a study of T cell responses to AZD1222 COVID-19 vaccine. A note on this clone: The sample has other DNA sequences that encode this CDR3 too.

The CDR3 consists of 14 residues. Germline CDR1 is LGHDT and CDR2 is YNNKEL (reference sequence). The V and J ends lost 4 bases and 4 bases, in that order; junction bases with no gene match: 4. Some clones are missing from TCRdb's copy, which holds only in-frame ones; the method was immunoSEQ multiplex PCR. The sample lists 130,000 to 150,000 clones; around 89% were seen once. The source is an adult in good health. The sequencing here drew on peripheral blood, taken on day 0 of AZD1222 vaccination. This chain links TRBV3-1 (or the pseudogene TRBV3-2) with TRBJ1-1; 9 bases fit TRBD1. In DNA, the CDR3 is TGTGCCAGCAGCCTGAGACAGGGGGGCACTGAAGCTTTCTTT. This translates into CASSLRQGGTEAFF.